Below, 15 T cell receptor beta chains from the same sample are listed, as sequenced in a study of cytomegalovirus exposure and HLA in healthy donors. Primers: 60 Vbeta forward and 13 Jbeta reverse. TCRdb's copy holds only in-frame clones and misses some; the assay was immunoSEQ multiplex PCR. The table lists roughly 200,000 clones, around 70% of them singletons. Material: PBMCs. The source is a man aged 40-49 years in good health and CMV-seropositive.

The chain employs TRBV7-6 and TRBJ2-5; no definite D call. TRBJ2-7 explains the end of the DNA better; the J call may be wrong. The germline CDR1 and CDR2 sequences are SGHVS and FNYEAQ. The CDR3 is made up of 12 amino acids. In DNA, the CDR3 is TGTGCCAGCAGCTCTAGCTCCTACGAGCAGTACTTC. Translation gives CASSSSSYEQYF.

J is TRBJ1-5 and V is TRBV6-1, with 10 bases aligning to TRBD1. This CDR3 contains 16 residues. In germline, CDR1 is MNHNS, CDR2 SASEGT. After removal of 4 bases from V and 2 bases from J, the junction contained 5 bases not matched to a gene. The CDR3 protein is CASSARQGAGNQPQHF. CDR3 nucleotide sequence: TGTGCCAGCAGTGCGAGACAGGGGGCCGGCAATCAGCCCCAGCATTTT.

This clone was seen a single time. V usage is TRBV5-1 and J usage is TRBJ1-4, with 8 bases lining up with TRBD1. Germline V gene sequence: CDR1 SGHRS, CDR2 YFSETQ. With 0 bases clipped from V and 7 bases from J, the junction kept 8 bases outside the gene matches. CDR3 length equals 16 residues. The CDR3 region has the DNA TGCGCCAGCAGCTTGGGAGGGGGACAGGTAGTTGAAAAACTGTTTTTT. Translation: CASSLGGGQVVEKLFF.

This chain joins TRBV11-2 and TRBJ1-2; tentatively, D is TRBD1 (5 bases). CDR1 is SGHAT, CDR2 FQNNGV, per germline. V dropped 1 base and J dropped 6 bases, with 15 bases sitting between them. CDR3 length equals 15 residues. In DNA form, the CDR3 reads TGTGCCAGCAGCTTAGTAGTCCCAGGGCGAGATGGCTACACCTTC. This codes for CASSLVVPGRDGYTF.

The CDR3 loop is CASSYSGEKLFF. The DNA for the CDR3 is TGTGCCAGCAGCTATTCGGGGGAAAAACTGTTTTTT. The gene calls are TRBV7-6 and TRBJ1-4; no clear D. Trimming took 4 bases from V and 8 from J, leaving 8 bases between them. The CDR3 consists of 12 residues. Germline CDR1 and CDR2: SGHVS and FNYEAQ.

This chain connects TRBV6-1 to TRBJ2-1; 10 positions agree with TRBD1. The germline CDR1 and CDR2 sequences are MNHNS and SASEGT. The CDR3 runs 16 residues. V lost 5 bases to trimming and J lost 9 bases; unmatched junction nucleotides: 13. CDR3 amino acids: CASSQESGQGVGEQFF. CDR3 DNA: TGTGCCAGCAGTCAAGAGTCAGGACAGGGGGTAGGTGAGCAGTTCTTC.

The chain recombines TRBV5-4 with TRBJ1-1; maybe TRBD1 (6 bases). CDR3 length: 16 amino acids. V lost 3 bases, J lost 2 bases, and 17 bases lay in between. Germline V gene lookup returns CDR1 SGHNT and CDR2 YYREEE (reference sequence). The CDR3 coding sequence is TGTGCCAGCAGCTCTCGCGGGGGGGCCCTTAACACTGAAGCTTTCTTT. Translated, it gives CASSSRGGALNTEAFF.

The chain couples TRBV29-1 to TRBJ1-2; D is ambiguous. The CDR3 has 13 residues. Germline V lookup: CDR1 SQVTM, CDR2 ANQGSEA. V lost 3 bases and J lost 7, with 15 bases in between. CDR3 residues: CSVEIVSSGGYTF. DNA of the CDR3: TGCAGCGTTGAGATCGTTAGTTCTGGTGGCTACACCTTC.

This clone was counted between two and nine times. The chain joins TRBV9 to TRBJ2-7, with D possibly being TRBD1 (5 bases). Germline loops: CDR1 SGDLS, CDR2 YYNGEE. V lost 3 bases to trimming and J lost 1 base, with 11 bases between them. The CDR3 is 14 residues long. The CDR3 is CASSDGAASYEQYF. CDR3 coding DNA: TGTGCCAGCAGCGATGGGGCGGCGTCCTACGAGCAGTACTTC. Combining the CDR3 with reference TRBV9 and TRBJ2-7 gives the whole variable domain DSGVTQTPKHLITATGQRVTLRCSPRSGDLSVYWYQQSLDQGLQFLIQYYNGEERAKGNILERFSAQQFPDLHSELNLSSLELGDSALYFCASSDGAASYEQYFGPGTRLTVT.

The V and J genes are TRBV7-8 and TRBJ1-5; D is undetermined. The V end was cut by 5 bases, the J end by 8 bases, with 13 bases between. The CDR3 consists of 13 residues. Germline values: CDR1 SGHVS, CDR2 FQNEAQ. The CDR3 DNA reads TGTGCCAGCAGCCCCTCCCCACTGAAGCCCCAGCATTTT. Protein sequence: CASSPSPLKPQHF.

The rearrangement links TRBV7-2 to TRBJ2-1; TRBD1 aligns across 9 bases. Germline values: CDR1 SGHTA, CDR2 FQGNSA. The CDR3 covers 16 residues. J gave up 3 bases and V 5 bases, and 8 bases lay outside the gene matches. CDR3 DNA: TGTGCCAGCAGCACGCCGGGACAGGGTTTCTACAATGAGCAGTTCTTC. This codes for CASSTPGQGFYNEQFF.

The V call is TRBV6-1, the J call TRBJ2-5; D remains ambiguous. The CDR3 contains 16 residues. Per germline, CDR1 MNHNS and CDR2 SASEGT. Trimming cost V 4 bases and J 2 bases, with 17 bases left between them. In DNA, the CDR3 is TGTGCCAGCAGTGCCCGTACCGCTAATATTCAAGAGACCCAGTACTTC. Translation: CASSARTANIQETQYF.

The chain has TRBV14 and TRBJ1-3; 8 positions agree with TRBD1. This CDR3 region has 17 residues. V lost 1 base to trimming and J lost 0 bases; unmatched junction nucleotides: 5. Germline V gene sequence: CDR1 SGHDN, CDR2 FVKESK. The CDR3 here is CASSQGRGLPSGNTIYF. The CDR3 nucleotides are TGTGCCAGCAGCCAAGGCAGGGGGCTCCCCTCTGGAAACACCATATATTTT.

The rearrangement uses TRBV18 and TRBJ1-3; D might be TRBD1 (6 bases). This CDR3 comprises 15 residues. From germline, CDR1 is KGHSH and CDR2 LQKENI. Deletions cut 0 bases from V and 2 bases from J, with 8 bases between. The CDR3 nucleotides are TGTGCCAGCTCACCACCGGGGGGGCCTGGAAACACCATATATTTT. It is translated as CASSPPGGPGNTIYF.

The genes are TRBV2 and TRBJ1-2; D ambiguous. The CDR3 spans 13 residues. The V gene's germline CDR1 is SNHLY and CDR2 FYNNEI. V lost 4 bases and J 5 bases, leaving 11 bases between the germline ends. As DNA, the CDR3 is TGTGCCAGCAGTGGGTCTAGGTCTTATGGCTACACCTTC. Encoded protein: CASSGSRSYGYTF.